The 14 T cell receptor beta chains below come from one sample, sequenced in a study of T cell repertoires in cytomegalovirus infection. Their specific antigens are unknown. TCRdb re-called the reads with MiXCR, one entry per CDR3 protein. The repertoire has about 830,000 distinct CDR3 sequences, 30% to 35% of them found once; the top ten carry around 12%. This specimen consisted of cultured CD8+ T cells from PBMCs, obtained from culture after CMV antigen stimulation. Every receptor here comes from a human donor in good health (CMV status not recorded). Some clones in this sample may be carry-over from other donors' samples.

The J gene is TRBJ2-2, the V gene TRBV24-1; TRBD1 matches 10 bases. Trimming cost V 4 bases and J 2 bases; bases outside gene matches: 3. Germline values: CDR1 KGHDR, CDR2 SFDVKD. This CDR3 comprises 16 residues. CDR3 DNA sequence: TGTGCCACCAGTGACCGGACAGGGGGTAACACCGGGGAGCTGTTTTTT. The encoded protein is CATSDRTGGNTGELFF.

The chain is built from TRBV12-5 and TRBJ1-1; D is undetermined. The germline V and J ends were trimmed by 6 bases and 0 bases, with 17 bases remaining between them. This CDR3 is 16 amino acids long. CDR1 LGHNT and CDR2 FRNRAP come from the germline V gene. This CDR3 is CASGFGTETMNTEAFF. CDR3 DNA sequence: TGTGCTAGTGGCTTTGGTACTGAGACAATGAACACTGAAGCTTTCTTT.

This clonotype has a handful of counts. This rearrangement joins TRBV6-5 to TRBJ1-4; D remains ambiguous. The CDR3 is 14 amino acids. Trimming stripped 3 bases from V and 7 bases from J, with 12 bases between. CDR1 is MNHEY and CDR2 is SVGAGI in the germline V gene. This CDR3 reads CASSYIGIGEKLFF. The CDR3 region has the DNA TGTGCCAGCAGTTATATCGGCATCGGTGAAAAACTGTTTTTT.

As regards this clonotype: A read error is possible here, since a much larger clone lies one base away. The rearrangement links TRBV18 to TRBJ1-5; D may be TRBD1 (5 bases). Deletions cut 1 base from V and 12 bases from J, with 22 bases between. CDR1 and CDR2 from the germline V gene are KGHSH and LQKENI. The CDR3 spans 16 residues. The CDR3 DNA reads as TGTGCCAGCTCACCACAAGGGCAGGGCGATCTTCGGCACCAGCATTTT. This sequence encodes CASSPQGQGDLRHQHF.

This rearrangement joins TRBV20-1 to TRBJ1-2; D is perhaps TRBD1 (5 bases). The V and J ends lost 7 bases and 3 bases respectively, with 12 bases between them. The CDR3 has 12 residues. Per the germline V gene, CDR1 is DFQATT and CDR2 is SNEGSKA (reference sequence). CDR3 protein: CSVPDSDYGYTF. In nucleotides, the CDR3 is TGCAGTGTGCCTGACAGCGACTATGGCTACACCTTC.

This clonotype was counted at least ten times. V is TRBV7-8 and J is TRBJ2-3; D is uncertain. With 6 bases removed from V and 6 bases from J, the gap between germline ends came to 10 bases. Germline CDR1 reads SGHVS; CDR2 reads FQNEAQ. The CDR3 is 12 amino acids. The DNA of the CDR3 is TGTGCCAGCAGTTGGGCGGCGGATACGCAGTATTTT. Translation: CASSWAADTQYF.

This clonotype was seen a few times. V and J are TRBV7-9 and TRBJ2-7; perhaps TRBD1 as D (6 bases). Germline-derived CDR1 and CDR2 are SEHNR and FQNEAQ (reference sequence). The CDR3 is 14 residues long. Trimming took off 5 bases at V and 4 bases at J, with 15 bases between the two ends. This CDR3 is CASSPTGQGYEQYF. CDR3 coding DNA: TGTGCCAGCAGCCCAACGGGACAAGGTTACGAGCAGTACTTC.

This rearrangement joins TRBV14 to TRBJ2-1; TRBD1 aligns across 7 bases. Germline V gene lookup returns CDR1 SGHDN and CDR2 FVKESK. After removal of 1 base from V and 5 bases from J, the junction contained 8 bases not matched to a gene. CDR3 length: 16 amino acids. In nucleotides, the CDR3 is TGTGCCAGCAGCCAAGTACAGGGGATAATCGACAATGAGCAGTTCTTC. Protein product: CASSQVQGIIDNEQFF.

V gene TRBV29-1 combines with J gene TRBJ2-1; D ambiguous. CDR1 is SQVTM and CDR2 is ANQGSEA in the germline V gene. This CDR3 is built from 15 residues. V lost 1 base to trimming and J lost 8 bases, with 18 bases between them. CDR3 residues: CSVEALDKTKDEQFF. CDR3 coding DNA: TGCAGCGTTGAAGCTTTGGATAAAACTAAGGATGAGCAGTTCTTC.

As to this clonotype: A much larger clone is a single base away; this may be a read error. The rearrangement links TRBV10-2 to TRBJ2-7, with 9 bases identical to TRBD2. Germline loops: CDR1 WSHSY, CDR2 SAAADI. The CDR3 contains 16 residues. Here the CDR3 reads CASSELGGGASYERYF. CDR3 DNA: TGCGCCAGCAGTGAGTTAGGCGGGGGGGCCTCCTACGAGCGGTACTTC.

The rearrangement joins TRBV29-1 to TRBJ1-1; 7 nucleotides agree with TRBD1. CDR3 length: 11 residues. The junction had 7 bases not matched to a gene; V was cut back by 7 bases and J by 8 bases. Germline CDR1 SQVTM, CDR2 ANQGSEA. The CDR3 nucleotides are TGCAGCGCCGGTACAGGGGACGAAGCTTTCTTT. Translated: CSAGTGDEAFF. The variable domain in full, with the rest retrieved from reference TRBV29-1 and TRBJ1-1, is SAVISQKPSRDICQRGTSLTIQCQVDSQVTMMFWYRQQPGQSLTLIATANQGSEATYESGFVIDKFPISRPNLTFSTLTVSNMSPEDSSIYLCSAGTGDEAFFGQGTRLTVV.

This clonotype has at least ten counts. V gene TRBV7-6 combines with J gene TRBJ2-7, with 9 nucleotides matching TRBD1. This CDR3 has 12 amino acids. V shed 5 bases and J 9 bases; nucleotides not matched to a gene: 5. The germline CDR1 and CDR2 sequences are SGHVS and FNYEAQ. The CDR3 spells CASSPDRGRQYV. Written as DNA, the CDR3 is TGTGCCAGCAGCCCCGACAGGGGGAGGCAGTACGTC.

The chain links TRBV7-6 to TRBJ2-1; 9 nucleotides align to TRBD2. CDR3 size: 16 residues. Germline CDR1 is SGHVS and CDR2 is FNYEAQ. V lost 1 base and J lost 4; bases outside the gene matches: 5. The CDR3 loop is CASSLGVAGVYNEQFF. The DNA for the CDR3 is TGTGCCAGCAGCTTAGGTGTAGCGGGGGTATACAATGAGCAGTTCTTC. Combining the CDR3 with reference TRBV7-6 and TRBJ2-1 gives the whole variable domain GAGVSQSPRYKVTKRGQDVALRCDPISGHVSLYWYRQALGQGPEFLTYFNYEAQQDKSGLPNDRFSAERPEGSISTLTIQRTEQRDSAMYRCASSLGVAGVYNEQFFGPGTRLTVL.

This clonotype has at least ten counts. The chain is built from TRBV7-6 and TRBJ2-2, with 7 bases matching TRBD1. The CDR3 is 16 amino acids. V lost 5 bases and J lost 6; bases outside the gene matches: 12. The germline CDR1 and CDR2 sequences are SGHVS and FNYEAQ. The CDR3 here is CASSAYDRDKAGELFF. In DNA form, the CDR3 reads TGTGCCAGCAGCGCGTATGACAGGGATAAGGCCGGGGAGCTGTTTTTT.